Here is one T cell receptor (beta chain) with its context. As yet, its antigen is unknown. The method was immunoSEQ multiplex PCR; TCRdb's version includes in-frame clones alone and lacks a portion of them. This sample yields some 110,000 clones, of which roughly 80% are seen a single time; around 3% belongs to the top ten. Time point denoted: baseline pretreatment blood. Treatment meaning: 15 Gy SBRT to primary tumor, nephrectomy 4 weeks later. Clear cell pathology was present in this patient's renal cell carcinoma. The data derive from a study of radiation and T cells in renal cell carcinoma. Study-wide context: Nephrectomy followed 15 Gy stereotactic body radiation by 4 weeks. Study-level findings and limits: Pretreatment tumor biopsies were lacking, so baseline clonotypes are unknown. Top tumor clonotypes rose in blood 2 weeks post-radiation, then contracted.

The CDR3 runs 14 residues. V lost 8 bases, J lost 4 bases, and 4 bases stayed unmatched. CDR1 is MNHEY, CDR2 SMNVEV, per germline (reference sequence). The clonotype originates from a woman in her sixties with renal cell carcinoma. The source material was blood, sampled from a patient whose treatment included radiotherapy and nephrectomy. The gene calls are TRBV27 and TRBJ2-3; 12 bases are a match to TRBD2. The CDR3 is CASWTSGKADTQYF. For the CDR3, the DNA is TGTGCCAGCTGGACTAGCGGGAAGGCAGATACGCAGTATTTT.